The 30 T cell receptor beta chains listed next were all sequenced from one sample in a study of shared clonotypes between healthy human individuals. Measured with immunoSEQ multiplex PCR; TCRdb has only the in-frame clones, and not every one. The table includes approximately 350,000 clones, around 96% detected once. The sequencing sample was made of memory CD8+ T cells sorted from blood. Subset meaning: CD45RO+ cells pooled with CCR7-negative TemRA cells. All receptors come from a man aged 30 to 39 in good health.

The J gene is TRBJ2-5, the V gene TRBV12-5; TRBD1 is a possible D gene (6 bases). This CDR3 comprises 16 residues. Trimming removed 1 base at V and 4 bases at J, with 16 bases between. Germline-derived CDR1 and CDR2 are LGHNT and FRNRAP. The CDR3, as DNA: TGTGCTAGTGGTTTGGGTGGAAATTCCAGGGGAGAGACCCAGTACTTC. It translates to CASGLGGNSRGETQYF. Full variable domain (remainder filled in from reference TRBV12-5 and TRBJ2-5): DARVTQTPRHKVTEMGQEVTMRCQPILGHNTVFWYRQTMMQGLELLAYFRNRAPLDDSGMPKDRFSAEMPDATLATLKIQPSEPRDSAVYFCASGLGGNSRGETQYFGPGTRLLVL.

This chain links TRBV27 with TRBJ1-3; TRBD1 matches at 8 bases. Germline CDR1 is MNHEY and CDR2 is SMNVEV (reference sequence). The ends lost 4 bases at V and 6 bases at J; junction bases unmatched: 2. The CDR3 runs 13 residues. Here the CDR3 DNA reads TGTGCCAGCAGTTCGGGACAGGCAAACACCATATATTTT. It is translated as CASSSGQANTIYF.

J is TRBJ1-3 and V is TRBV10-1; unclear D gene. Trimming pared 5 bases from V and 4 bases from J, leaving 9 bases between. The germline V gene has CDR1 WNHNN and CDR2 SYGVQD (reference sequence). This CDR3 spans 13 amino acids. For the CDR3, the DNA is TGCGCCAGCAGTCGGGATTTCGGAAACACCATATATTTT. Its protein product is CASSRDFGNTIYF.

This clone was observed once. The CDR3 DNA reads as TGCGCCAGCAGCGGGGTCAGGGGTTCTTACGAGCAGTACTTC. Its translation: CASSGVRGSYEQYF. The chain employs TRBV5-1 and TRBJ2-7, with D maybe TRBD1 (6 bases). The CDR3 has 14 residues. Per germline, CDR1 SGHRS and CDR2 YFSETQ. Trimming left V 4 bases short and J 4 bases short, with 15 bases between.

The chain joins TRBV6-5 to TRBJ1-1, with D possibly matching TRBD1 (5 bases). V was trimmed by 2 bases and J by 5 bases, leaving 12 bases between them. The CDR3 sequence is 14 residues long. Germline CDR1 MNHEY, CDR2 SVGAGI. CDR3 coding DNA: TGTGCCAGCAGTTACGCGCAGGGCCGTACTGAAGCTTTCTTT. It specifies CASSYAQGRTEAFF.

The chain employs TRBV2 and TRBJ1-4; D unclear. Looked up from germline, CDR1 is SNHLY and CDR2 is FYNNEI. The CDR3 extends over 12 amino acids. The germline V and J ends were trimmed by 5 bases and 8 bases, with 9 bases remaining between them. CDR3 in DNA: TGTGCCAGCAGTACCAAACGAGAAAAACTGTTTTTT. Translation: CASSTKREKLFF.

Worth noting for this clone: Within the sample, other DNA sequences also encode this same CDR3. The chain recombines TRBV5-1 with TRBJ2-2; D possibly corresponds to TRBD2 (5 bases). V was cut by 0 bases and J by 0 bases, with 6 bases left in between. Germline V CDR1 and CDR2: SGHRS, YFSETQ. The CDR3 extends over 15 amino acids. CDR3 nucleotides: TGCGCCAGCAGCTTGGGGGGAGCGAACACCGGGGAGCTGTTTTTT. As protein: CASSLGGANTGELFF. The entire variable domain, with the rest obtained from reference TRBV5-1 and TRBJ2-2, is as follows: KAGVTQTPRYLIKTRGQQVTLSCSPISGHRSVSWYQQTPGQGLQFLFEYFSETQRNKGNFPGRFSGRQFSNSRSEMNVSTLELGDSALYLCASSLGGANTGELFFGEGSRLTVL.

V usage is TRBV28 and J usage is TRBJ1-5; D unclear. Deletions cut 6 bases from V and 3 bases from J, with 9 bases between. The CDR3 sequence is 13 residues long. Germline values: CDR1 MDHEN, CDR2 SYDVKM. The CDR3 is CASRIIYNQPQHF. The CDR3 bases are TGTGCCAGCAGGATAATATACAATCAGCCCCAGCATTTT.

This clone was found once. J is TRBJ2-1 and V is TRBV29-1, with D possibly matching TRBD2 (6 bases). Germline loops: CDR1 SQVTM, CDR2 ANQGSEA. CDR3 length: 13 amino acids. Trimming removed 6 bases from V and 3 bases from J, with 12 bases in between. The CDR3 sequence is CSVVEGLYNEQFF. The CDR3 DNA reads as TGCAGCGTCGTGGAGGGGCTCTACAATGAGCAGTTCTTC.

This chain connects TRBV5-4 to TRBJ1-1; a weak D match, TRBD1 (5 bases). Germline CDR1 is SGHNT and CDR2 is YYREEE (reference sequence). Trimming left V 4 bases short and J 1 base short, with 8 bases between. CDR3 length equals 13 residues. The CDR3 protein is CASSPGQNTEAFF. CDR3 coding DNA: TGTGCCAGCAGCCCCGGACAGAACACTGAAGCTTTCTTT.

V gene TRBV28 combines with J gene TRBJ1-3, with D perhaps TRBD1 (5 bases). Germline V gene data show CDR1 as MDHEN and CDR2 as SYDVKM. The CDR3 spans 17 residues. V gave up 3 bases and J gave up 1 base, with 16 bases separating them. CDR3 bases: TGTGCCAGCAGTTTTCTGCACTTCTGGGGGTCTGGAAACACCATATATTTT. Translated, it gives CASSFLHFWGSGNTIYF.

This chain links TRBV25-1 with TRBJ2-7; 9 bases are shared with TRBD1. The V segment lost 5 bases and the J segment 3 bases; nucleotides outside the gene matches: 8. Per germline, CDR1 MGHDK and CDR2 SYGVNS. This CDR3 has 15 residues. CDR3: CASSPTGQGVYEQYF. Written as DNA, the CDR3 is TGTGCCAGCAGTCCTACGGGACAGGGAGTCTACGAGCAGTACTTC.

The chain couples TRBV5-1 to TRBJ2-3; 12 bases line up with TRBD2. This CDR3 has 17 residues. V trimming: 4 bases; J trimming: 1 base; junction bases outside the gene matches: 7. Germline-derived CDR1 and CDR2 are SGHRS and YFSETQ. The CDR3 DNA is TGCGCCAGCAGCAGATTGCTAGCGGGAGGGCGCACAGATACGCAGTATTTT. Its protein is CASSRLLAGGRTDTQYF.

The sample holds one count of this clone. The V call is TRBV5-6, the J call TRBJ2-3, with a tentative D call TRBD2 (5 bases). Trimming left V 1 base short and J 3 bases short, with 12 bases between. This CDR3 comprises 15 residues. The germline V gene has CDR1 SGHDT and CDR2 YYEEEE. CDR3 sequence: CASSLKAGRTDTQYF. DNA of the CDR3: TGTGCCAGCAGCTTGAAGGCGGGTAGGACAGATACGCAGTATTTT.

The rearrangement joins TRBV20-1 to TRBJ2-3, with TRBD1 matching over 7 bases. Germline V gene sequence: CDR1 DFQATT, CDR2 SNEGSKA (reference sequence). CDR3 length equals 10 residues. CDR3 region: CRTGKDTQYF. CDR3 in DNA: TGCAGGACAGGGAAAGATACGCAGTATTTT.

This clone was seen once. The CDR3 sequence: CATPNRERRVGELFF. Here the CDR3 DNA reads TGTGCCACCCCCAATAGGGAGAGAAGAGTCGGGGAGCTGTTTTTT. The chain carries TRBV7-9 and TRBJ2-2; D may be TRBD2 (5 bases). From germline, CDR1 is SEHNR and CDR2 FQNEAQ (reference sequence). V dropped 10 bases and J dropped 7 bases, with 22 bases sitting between them. The CDR3 is made up of 15 amino acids.

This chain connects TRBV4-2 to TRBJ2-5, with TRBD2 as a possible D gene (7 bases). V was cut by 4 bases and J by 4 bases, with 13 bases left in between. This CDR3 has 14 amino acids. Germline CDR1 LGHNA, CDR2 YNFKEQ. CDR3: CASSRGGALETQYF. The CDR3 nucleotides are TGTGCCAGCAGCCGGGGGGGGGCGTTAGAGACCCAGTACTTC.

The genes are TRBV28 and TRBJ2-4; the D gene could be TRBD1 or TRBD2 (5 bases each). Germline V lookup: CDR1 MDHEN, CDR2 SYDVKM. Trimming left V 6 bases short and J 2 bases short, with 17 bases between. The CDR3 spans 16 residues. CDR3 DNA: TGTGCCAGCAGCCCAGAGGGACCACGGCCCAAAAACATTCAGTACTTC. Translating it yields CASSPEGPRPKNIQYF.

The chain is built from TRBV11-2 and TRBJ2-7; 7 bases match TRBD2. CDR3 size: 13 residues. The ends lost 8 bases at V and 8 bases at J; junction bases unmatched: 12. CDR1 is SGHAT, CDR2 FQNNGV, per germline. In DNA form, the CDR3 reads TGTGCCAGCCGAGGGGCTAGCGGTCTCAAGCAGTACTTC. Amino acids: CASRGASGLKQYF.

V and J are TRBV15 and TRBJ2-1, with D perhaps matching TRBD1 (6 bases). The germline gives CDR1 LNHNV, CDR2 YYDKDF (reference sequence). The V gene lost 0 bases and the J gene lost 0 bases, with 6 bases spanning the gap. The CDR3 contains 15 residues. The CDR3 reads CATSREDSSYNEQFF. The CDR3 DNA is TGTGCCACCAGCAGAGAGGACAGCTCCTACAATGAGCAGTTCTTC. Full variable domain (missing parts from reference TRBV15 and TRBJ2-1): DAMVIQNPRYQVTQFGKPVTLSCSQTLNHNVMYWYQQKSSQAPKLLFHYYDKDFNNEADTPDNFQSRRPNTSFCFLDIRSPGLGDTAMYLCATSREDSSYNEQFFGPGTRLTVL.

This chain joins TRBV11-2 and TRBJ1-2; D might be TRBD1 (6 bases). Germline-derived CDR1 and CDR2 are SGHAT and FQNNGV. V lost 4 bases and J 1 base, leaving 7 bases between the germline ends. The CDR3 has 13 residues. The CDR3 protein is CASSSGHNYGYTF. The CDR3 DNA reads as TGTGCCAGCAGCTCGGGACATAACTATGGCTACACCTTC.

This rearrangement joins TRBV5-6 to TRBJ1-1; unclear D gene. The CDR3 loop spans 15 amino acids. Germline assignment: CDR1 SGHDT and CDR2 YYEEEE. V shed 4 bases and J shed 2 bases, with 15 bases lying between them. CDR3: CASSILGYINTEAFF. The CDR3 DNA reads TGTGCCAGCAGCATCCTCGGGTACATTAACACTGAAGCTTTCTTT.

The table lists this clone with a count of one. The CDR3 region is CASSKGTSYEQYF. The CDR3 DNA is TGTGCCAGCTCAAAAGGGACATCCTACGAGCAGTACTTC. This chain uses TRBV18 with TRBJ2-7; a possible D gene is TRBD1 (6 bases). Germline V gene sequence: CDR1 KGHSH, CDR2 LQKENI. The CDR3 length is 13 residues. V lost 5 bases, J lost 1 base, and 9 bases lay in between. The entire variable domain, with the rest obtained from reference TRBV18 and TRBJ2-7, is as follows: NAGVMQNPRHLVRRRGQEARLRCSPMKGHSHVYWYRQLPEEGLKFMVYLQKENIIDESGMPKERFSAEFPKEGPSILRIQQVVRGDSAAYFCASSKGTSYEQYFGPGTRLTVT.

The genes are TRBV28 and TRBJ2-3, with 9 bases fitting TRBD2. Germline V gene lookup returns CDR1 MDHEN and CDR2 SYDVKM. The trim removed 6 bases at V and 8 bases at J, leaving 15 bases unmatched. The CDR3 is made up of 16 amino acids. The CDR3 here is CASSWASAGGPVTQYF. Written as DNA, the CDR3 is TGTGCCAGCAGCTGGGCCTCTGCGGGAGGGCCGGTTACGCAGTATTTT.

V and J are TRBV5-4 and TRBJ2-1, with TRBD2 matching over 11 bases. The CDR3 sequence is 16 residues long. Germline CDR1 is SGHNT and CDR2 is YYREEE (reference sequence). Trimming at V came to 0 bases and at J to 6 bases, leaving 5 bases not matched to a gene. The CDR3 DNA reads TGTGCCAGCAGCTTGGGAGCTAGCGGGAGGATCAATGAGCAGTTCTTC. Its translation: CASSLGASGRINEQFF.

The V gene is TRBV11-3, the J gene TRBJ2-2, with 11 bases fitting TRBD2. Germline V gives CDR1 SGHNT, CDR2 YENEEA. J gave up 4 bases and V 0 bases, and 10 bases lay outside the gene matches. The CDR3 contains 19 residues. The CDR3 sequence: CASSLDLGLAGVSTGELFF. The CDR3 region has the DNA TGTGCCAGCAGCTTAGACCTCGGACTAGCGGGTGTCAGCACCGGGGAGCTGTTTTTT.

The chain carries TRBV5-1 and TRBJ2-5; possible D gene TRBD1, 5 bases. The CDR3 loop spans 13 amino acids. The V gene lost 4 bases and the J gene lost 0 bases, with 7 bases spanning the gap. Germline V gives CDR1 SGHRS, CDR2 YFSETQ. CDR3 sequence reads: CASSPGYQETQYF. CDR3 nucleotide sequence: TGCGCCAGCAGCCCAGGGTACCAAGAGACCCAGTACTTC. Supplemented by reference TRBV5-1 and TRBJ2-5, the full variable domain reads KAGVTQTPRYLIKTRGQQVTLSCSPISGHRSVSWYQQTPGQGLQFLFEYFSETQRNKGNFPGRFSGRQFSNSRSEMNVSTLELGDSALYLCASSPGYQETQYFGPGTRLLVL.

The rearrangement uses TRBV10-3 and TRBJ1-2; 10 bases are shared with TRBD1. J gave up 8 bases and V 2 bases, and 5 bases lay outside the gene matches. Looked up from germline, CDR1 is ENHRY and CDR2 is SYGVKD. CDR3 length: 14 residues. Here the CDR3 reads CAISERGTGEGYTF. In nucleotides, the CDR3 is TGTGCCATCAGTGAGAGGGGGACAGGGGAGGGCTACACCTTC.

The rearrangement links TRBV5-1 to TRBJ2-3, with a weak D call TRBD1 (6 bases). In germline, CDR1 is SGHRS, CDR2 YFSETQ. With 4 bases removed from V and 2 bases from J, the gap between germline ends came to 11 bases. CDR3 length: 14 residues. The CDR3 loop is CASSGGRTTDTQYF. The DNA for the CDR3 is TGCGCCAGCAGCGGGGGCAGGACCACAGATACGCAGTATTTT.

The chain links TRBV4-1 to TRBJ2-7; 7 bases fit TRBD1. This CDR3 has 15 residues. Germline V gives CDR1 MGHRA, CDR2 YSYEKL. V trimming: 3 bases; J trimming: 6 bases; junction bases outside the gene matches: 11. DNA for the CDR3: TGCGCCAGCAGCCAGGAACTCCTCAGGACAGGCGAGCAGTACTTC. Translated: CASSQELLRTGEQYF.